These T cell receptor beta chains were read from a single sample in a study of blood T cell repertoires in COVID-19. Generated by immunoSEQ multiplex PCR, the TCRdb table keeps only in-frame clones and is missing some. Counted here are some 270,000 clones, roughly 84% occurring once; the ten biggest clones make up more than 1.5%. The specimen sequenced was peripheral blood. Receptor source: a woman between 40 and 50 years old who had recovered from COVID-19. CDR3s leave out the opening cysteine and the closing phenylalanine or tryptophan.

>TRBJ1-4|TRBV6-2/TRBV6-3
ASSGTGIPKLF
>TRBJ1-5|TRBV12-3/TRBV12-4
ASSLAGGQPQH
>TRBJ1-6|TRBV9
ASSVIEVSSYNSPLH
>TRBJ2-7|TRBV9
ASSVIQCEQY
>TRBJ1-4|TRBV2
AGNRDRGVSGEKLF
>TRBJ1-2|TRBV3-1/TRBV3-2
ASSNTGTAYGYT
>TRBJ2-7|TRBV19
ASRRGAGGTNEQY
>TRBJ1-2|TRBV18
ASSPGTTGVSYGYT
>TRBJ2-7|TRBV5-6
ASSIDRHEQY
>TRBJ1-2|TRBV6-1
ASSDPDSPDGYT
>TRBJ2-2|TRBV7-6
ASSLTSGGTNTGELF
>TRBJ2-2|TRBV7-9
ASSPRGKYTGELF
>TRBJ2-2|TRBV28
ASSTGTGPGELF
>TRBJ2-5|TRBV25-1
ASRDRVNQETQY
>TRBJ2-7|TRBV7-9
ASGLGGSSREQY
>TRBJ1-6|TRBV5-1
ASSLAFRTGEVDSPLH
>TRBJ1-1|TRBV19
ASETGYTAEAF
>TRBJ2-7|TRBV2
ASKQGEVYEQY
>TRBJ2-7|TRBV18
ASSPQRGSYEQY
>TRBJ1-1|TRBV5-1
ASSFGQSYTEAF
>TRBJ2-3|TRBV6-6
ASSYPQYGTDTQY
>TRBJ1-2|TRBV19
ASSMRQVYGYT
>TRBJ2-1|TRBV10-3
AISGIQGNEQF